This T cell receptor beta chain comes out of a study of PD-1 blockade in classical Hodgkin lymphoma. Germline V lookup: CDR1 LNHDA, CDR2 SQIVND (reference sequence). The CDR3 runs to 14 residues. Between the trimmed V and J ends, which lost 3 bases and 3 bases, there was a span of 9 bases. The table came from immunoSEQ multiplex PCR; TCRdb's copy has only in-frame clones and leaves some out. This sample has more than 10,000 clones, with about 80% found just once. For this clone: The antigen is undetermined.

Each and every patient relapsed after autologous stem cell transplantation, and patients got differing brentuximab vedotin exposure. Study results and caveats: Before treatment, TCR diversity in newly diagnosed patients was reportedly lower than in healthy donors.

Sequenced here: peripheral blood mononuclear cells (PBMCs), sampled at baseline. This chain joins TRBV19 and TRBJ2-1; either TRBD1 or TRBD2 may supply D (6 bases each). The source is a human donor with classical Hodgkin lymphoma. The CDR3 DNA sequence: TGTGCCAGTAGTATCAGGGGACTCTACAATGAGCAGTTCTTC. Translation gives CASSIRGLYNEQFF. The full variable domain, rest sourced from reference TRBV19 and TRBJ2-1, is DGGITQSPKYLFRKEGQNVTLSCEQNLNHDAMYWYRQDPGQGLRLIYYSQIVNDFQKGDIAEGYSVSREKKESFPLTVTSAQKNPTAFYLCASSIRGLYNEQFFGPGTRLTVL.